Presented here are 5 T cell receptor beta chains from one specimen sequenced in a study of OX40 agonist ivuxolimab in advanced cancers. Repertoires were generated with immunoSEQ multiplex PCR, while TCRdb's copy carries only in-frame clones and drops some. The sample lists about 83,000 clones; 85% were seen once. Sequencing was performed on CD4+ or CD8+ T cells sorted from blood, taken in a trial of the OX40 agonist ivuxolimab. Source of these receptors: an adult with an advanced solid tumor such as melanoma, head and neck, liver or kidney cancer.

The rearrangement joins TRBV25-1 to TRBJ2-1; D tentatively fits TRBD1 or TRBD2 (6 bases each). Deletions cut 4 bases from V and 3 bases from J, with 10 bases between. The CDR3 contains 14 residues. Germline V gene data show CDR1 as MGHDK and CDR2 as SYGVNS. CDR3 protein: CASSAGAVYNEQFF. The CDR3 DNA sequence: TGTGCCAGCAGTGCGGGGGCGGTCTACAATGAGCAGTTCTTC.

This clone has just a few counts. The chain combines TRBV30 with TRBJ1-6; possibly TRBD1 for D (5 bases). This CDR3 spans 15 amino acids. Trimming took 0 bases from V and 9 from J, leaving 15 bases between them. The germline V gene has CDR1 GTSNPN and CDR2 SVGIG (reference sequence). The CDR3 is CAWSVLTGGGSPLHF. CDR3 DNA sequence: TGTGCCTGGAGTGTACTAACAGGCGGGGGTTCACCCCTCCACTTT.

V usage is TRBV2 and J usage is TRBJ1-6, with a tentative D call TRBD1 (5 bases). CDR3 size: 13 residues. The germline gives CDR1 SNHLY, CDR2 FYNNEI. V was clipped by 7 bases and J by 7 bases, with 11 bases between them. CDR3 loop: CASTRQPNSPLHF. CDR3 DNA sequence: TGTGCCAGCACTAGACAGCCCAATTCACCCCTCCACTTT.

The chain couples TRBV4-1 to TRBJ2-4; unclear D gene. CDR3 length: 17 residues. V was pared by 0 bases and J by 0 bases, with 12 bases between. CDR1 and CDR2 (germline): MGHRA, YSYEKL. The CDR3 here is CASSQDYAVEAKNIQYF. CDR3 DNA sequence: TGCGCCAGCAGCCAAGATTATGCAGTTGAAGCCAAAAACATTCAGTACTTC.

The V gene is TRBV18, the J gene TRBJ1-4; D not certain. With 2 bases removed from V and 7 bases from J, the gap between germline ends came to 14 bases. This CDR3 has 15 amino acids. The germline V gene encodes CDR1 KGHSH and CDR2 LQKENI. The CDR3: CASSPRGPGLEKLFF. CDR3 sequence (DNA): TGTGCCAGCTCACCAAGAGGCCCCGGACTTGAAAAACTGTTTTTT.